The 2 T cell receptor beta chains presented below share a single source sample, sequenced in a study of shared clonotypes between healthy human individuals. Here immunoSEQ multiplex PCR was the method, and the copy in TCRdb shows in-frame clones only, minus some. The sample includes approximately 2.5 million clones, roughly 93% of them seen just once. The sample taken for sequencing was naive CD4+ T cells from PBMCs. The subset: CD45RA+ positively selected. The receptors were gathered from a man younger than 35 in good health. Some clones in this sample may be carry-over from other donors' samples.

This rearrangement joins TRBV9 to TRBJ2-1; 8 bases map to TRBD2. The ends lost 4 bases at V and 7 bases at J; junction bases unmatched: 7. Germline assignment: CDR1 SGDLS and CDR2 YYNGEE. The CDR3 is 14 residues long. CDR3 amino acids: CASSMSGSGNEQFF. CDR3 nucleotide sequence: TGTGCCAGCAGCATGAGCGGGAGCGGTAATGAGCAGTTCTTC.

J is TRBJ2-2 and V is TRBV5-1; D remains ambiguous. Trimming shortened V by 7 bases and J by 7 bases, and 20 bases separated the two germline ends. Germline V gives CDR1 SGHRS, CDR2 YFSETQ. The CDR3 is 15 amino acids. CDR3 in amino acids: CASRKGESQHGELFF. The CDR3 bases are TGCGCCAGCCGGAAAGGAGAATCTCAGCACGGGGAGCTGTTTTTT.